In its sample, the clone carrying this T cell receptor (beta chain) was seen a few times. The antigen is not known. The data stem from a study of vaccination effects on CD4 cells after COVID-19. Turning to the study itself: Each participant was given two doses of one vaccine (BNT162b2 or mRNA-1273). Findings of the study overall: Researchers reported few convalescent patients and no early post-infection timepoints in the study.

ViraFEST assay sequencing came after antigen-specific CD4+ T cells were expanded with viral peptide pools. Around day 10 of culture, CD4+ T cells were separated out. Each vaccine recipient was nucleocapsid antibody negative and had no prior SARS-CoV-2 infection. Each culture well received a few million PBMC. These cells were then cultured in IMDM with 8.5 to 10 IU/ml IL-2 and around 10 ug/ml peptides. Half the medium was replaced with IL-2 medium on days 3 and 7. Profiling relied on immunoSEQ multiplex PCR, and the TCRdb table lists in-frame clones only, not all of them. This sample carries some 22,000 clones, about two thirds of them seen once, and the ten largest clones take more than 3%. The sequence was obtained from a human donor who received a COVID-19 vaccine. The sequenced sample was CD4+ T cells from PBMCs cultured with SARS-CoV-2 spike peptides, obtained before COVID-19 vaccination.

CDR3 region: CAGRQTDNSPLHF. CDR3 coding DNA: TGTGCCGGTAGACAGACCGATAATTCACCCCTCCACTTT. This chain uses TRBV6-5 with TRBJ1-6, with D possibly matching TRBD1 (5 bases). Germline loops: CDR1 MNHEY, CDR2 SVGAGI. The CDR3 has 13 residues. V dropped 11 bases and J dropped 5 bases, with 13 bases sitting between them.